This T cell receptor (beta chain) came from a study of T cells in tumors after PD-1 blockade. Turning to the study itself: Patients had no prior checkpoint blockade, systemic immunosuppressants, or anti-cancer therapy within 4 weeks. During anti-PD-1 treatment, some patients continued daily vismodegib 150 mg. Whole-study results and caveats: Blood contained about 38% of the tumor's TCR clonotypes.

As concerns this clone: What it binds is unknown.

TCRdb's copy holds only in-frame clones and misses some; the assay was immunoSEQ multiplex PCR. The sample holds around 21,000 clones, over 70% seen once. CDR3 length equals 15 residues. J was trimmed by 9 bases and V by 3 bases; bases with no gene match: 7. From germline, CDR1 is MNHEY and CDR2 SMNVEV (reference sequence). Input was about 616 ng to 6,500 ng of genomic DNA from tumor or blood. The chain couples TRBV27 to TRBJ1-6; 8 bases are shared with TRBD1. This sequence originates from a human donor with advanced basal cell or squamous cell carcinoma (not recorded which). This material consisted of PBMCs, taken after anti-PD-1 therapy. Written as DNA, the CDR3 is TGTGCCAGCAGTTTGTCAGGACAGGGAGGTTCACCCCTCCACTTT. Amino acid sequence: CASSLSGQGGSPLHF.